The clone carrying this T cell receptor (beta chain) was counted between two and nine times. Its specificity is unknown. Stated treatment: approximately nine-day PBMC culture with coronavirus spike peptide pools or control peptides (ViraFEST assay). These data are taken from a study of vaccination and CD4 T cells after COVID-19. Study-level results: Sampling was limited to relatively few convalescent patients, with no early post-infection timepoints studied.

Germline V CDR1 and CDR2: SGHKS, YYEKEE (reference sequence). V lost 4 bases and J lost 3; bases outside the gene matches: 5. CDR3 length equals 17 residues. Sequence data for DNA of cultured CD4+ T cells were generated by the Oncomine TCR Beta short-read assay. Genomic DNA was isolated from CD4+ T cells that had been cultured. MiXCR, run by TCRdb on the PCR reads, gives a single entry per CDR3 protein. The table records fewer than 3,000 distinct CDR3 sequences, approximately 23% of them present only once. The specimen was CD4+ T cells from blood, cultured in vitro. This rearrangement joins TRBV5-5 to TRBJ2-2; 14 nucleotides line up with TRBD2. The sequence was obtained from a human donor who had recovered from COVID-19. The CDR3 DNA reads as TGTGCCAGCAGCAAAAGACTAGCGGGAGGGGACACCGGGGAGCTGTTTTTT. As protein: CASSKRLAGGDTGELFF.